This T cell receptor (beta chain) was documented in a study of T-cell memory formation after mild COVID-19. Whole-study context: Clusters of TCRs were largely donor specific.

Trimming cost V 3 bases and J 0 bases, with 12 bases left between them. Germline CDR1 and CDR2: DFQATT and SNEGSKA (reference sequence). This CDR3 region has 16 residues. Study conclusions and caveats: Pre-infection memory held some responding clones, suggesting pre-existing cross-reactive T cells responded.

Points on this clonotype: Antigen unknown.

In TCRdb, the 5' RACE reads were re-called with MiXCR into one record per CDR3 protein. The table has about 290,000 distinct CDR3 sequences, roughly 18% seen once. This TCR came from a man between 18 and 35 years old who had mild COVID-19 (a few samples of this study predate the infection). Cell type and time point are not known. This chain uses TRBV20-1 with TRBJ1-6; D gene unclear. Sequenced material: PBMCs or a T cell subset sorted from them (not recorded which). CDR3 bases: TGCAGTGCTAGTGCCCAGGCCGACTCCTATAATTCACCCCTCCACTTT. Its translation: CSASAQADSYNSPLHF.